The clone carrying this T cell receptor beta chain was seen more than once but under ten times. The data are from a study of identical twins. TCRdb redid the calling of the 5' RACE reads with MiXCR, one entry per CDR3 protein. The top ten clones hold 2% to 2.5% of a sample with roughly 290,000 distinct CDR3 sequences, 6.5% to 9.5% of them seen once. The V gene's germline CDR1 is SGHAT and CDR2 FQNNGV. The CDR3 is 15 residues long. J was trimmed by 3 bases and V by 4 bases; bases with no gene match: 6. This same sample was also part of a study on yellow fever vaccine responses in identical twins.

This clonotype was sampled from a woman between 18 and 29 years old in good health. The chain joins TRBV11-2 to TRBJ2-3; 8 positions match TRBD1. The sequenced sample consisted of memory (CD45RO+) T cells sorted from blood. The CDR3 is CASSSRTGYTDTQYF. The CDR3 region has the DNA TGTGCCAGCAGCTCCCGGACAGGGTATACAGATACGCAGTATTTT. The full variable domain, with the rest looked up from reference TRBV11-2 and TRBJ2-3, is EAGVAQSPRYKIIEKRQSVAFWCNPISGHATLYWYQQILGQGPKLLIQFQNNGVVDDSQLPKDRFSAERLKGVDSTLKIQPAKLEDSAVYLCASSSRTGYTDTQYFGPGTRLTVL.